This record covers a single T cell receptor (beta chain). Sample-barcoded 5' priming and a J-beta primer mix drove a second PCR of 7 to 11 cycles. TCRdb processed the 5' RACE reads anew with MiXCR; each CDR3 protein has one entry. The sample lists hundreds of thousands of distinct CDR3 sequences, approximately 60% seen once, with around 25% in the top ten. These data belong to a study of blood T cells in healthy people across ages. Study details: Per two T cells, about one barcoded beta molecule was captured through template switching.

This receptor was identified in a man aged 40-49 years in good health. Sequenced material: blood.

This chain's CDR3 is CASSQDVAAGTQYF. In DNA form, the CDR3 reads TGCGCCAGCAGCCAAGATGTGGCAGCAGGTACGCAGTATTTT. V is TRBV4-3 and J is TRBJ2-3; unclear D gene. CDR1 LGHNA and CDR2 YSLEER come from the germline V gene. V dropped 0 bases and J dropped 8 bases, with 12 bases sitting between them. CDR3 size: 14 residues.